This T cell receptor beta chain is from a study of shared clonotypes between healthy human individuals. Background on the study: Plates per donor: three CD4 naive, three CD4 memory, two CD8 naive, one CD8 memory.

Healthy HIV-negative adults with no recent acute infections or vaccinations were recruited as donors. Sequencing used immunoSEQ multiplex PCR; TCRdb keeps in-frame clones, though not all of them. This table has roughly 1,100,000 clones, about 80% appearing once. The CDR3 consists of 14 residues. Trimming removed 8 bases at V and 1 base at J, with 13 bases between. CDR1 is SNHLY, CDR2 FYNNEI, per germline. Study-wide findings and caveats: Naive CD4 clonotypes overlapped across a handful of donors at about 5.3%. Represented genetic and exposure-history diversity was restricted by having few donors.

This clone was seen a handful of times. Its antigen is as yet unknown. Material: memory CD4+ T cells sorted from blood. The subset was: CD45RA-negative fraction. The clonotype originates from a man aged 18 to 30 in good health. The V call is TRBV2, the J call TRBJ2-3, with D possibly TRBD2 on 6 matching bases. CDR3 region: CASGLTRRTDTQYF. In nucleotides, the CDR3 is TGTGCCAGCGGACTGACTAGACGCACAGATACGCAGTATTTT. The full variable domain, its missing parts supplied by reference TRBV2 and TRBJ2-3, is EPEVTQTPSHQVTQMGQEVILRCVPISNHLYFYWYRQILGQKVEFLVSFYNNEISEKSEIFDDQFSVERPDGSNFTLKIRSTKLEDSAMYFCASGLTRRTDTQYFGPGTRLTVL.